The rows below give T cell receptor beta chains drawn from one sample of a study of cytomegalovirus exposure and HLA in healthy donors. TCRdb's table, derived via immunoSEQ multiplex PCR, lists solely in-frame clones and lacks some. The table has about 140,000 clones, 80% seen once; the top ten hold 1% to 1.5%. The sequencing sample was made of PBMCs. These receptors came from a male donor in good health and CMV-seropositive. The CDR3 runs from the conserved cysteine through the conserved F or W. The D gene is left open where the match is weak. Size tells how often a clone was seen (once, few, many) or the class of an expanded clone, and some rows leave it out.

d_gene	v_gene	abundance	j_gene	CDR3nt	CDR3aa
TRBD1	TRBV2	once	TRBJ1-1	TGTGCCAGCAGTCCATGGACAGGTGGGAACACTGAAGCTTTCTTT	CASSPWTGGNTEAFF
NA	TRBV15	NA	TRBJ1-2	TGTGCCACCAGCAGAGACAGGGTGGAAGGCTACACCTTC	CATSRDRVEGYTF
TRBD1	TRBV28	NA	TRBJ1-1	TGTGCCAGCAGACCCGGGACAGGGGCGGCCACTGAAGCTTTCTTT	CASRPGTGAATEAFF
NA	TRBV19	NA	TRBJ1-1	TGTGCCAGTAGCCCAACGACAGGCTATGAAGCTTTCTTT	CASSPTTGYEAFF
TRBD2	TRBV4-1	once	TRBJ2-1	TGCGCCAGCAGCCCTGCTGGACTAGCGGGGGGATATGAGCAGTTCTTC	CASSPAGLAGGYEQFF
NA	TRBV5-4	once	TRBJ2-5	TGTGCCAGCAGCTTGGCCGGGATAAAGACCCAGTACTTC	CASSLAGIKTQYF
NA	TRBV25-1	NA	TRBJ2-1	TGTGCCAGCAGCACCGGACTATCCTACAATGAGCAGTTCTTC	CASSTGLSYNEQFF
TRBD2	TRBV11-2	NA	TRBJ2-1	TGTGCCAGCAGCTCGGGGGGACTAGCTTACGAGCAGTTCTTC	CASSSGGLAYEQFF
NA	TRBV7-9	NA	TRBJ1-4	TGTGCCAGCAGCCATCGACAGTCCCAAAATGAAAAACTGTTTTTT	CASSHRQSQNEKLFF
TRBD1	TRBV5-5	NA	TRBJ1-5	TGTGCCAGCAGCTCCTTGGGTGGACAGGGGCTGAATCAGCCCCAGCATTTT	CASSSLGGQGLNQPQHF
TRBD1	TRBV5-6	NA	TRBJ1-5	TGTGCCAGCAGCCGACGACAGGGGAATCAGCCCCAGCATTTT	CASSRRQGNQPQHF
NA	TRBV9	NA	TRBJ2-1	TGTGCCAGCAGCTCCCGGTGGGAGAATGAGCAGTTCTTC	CASSSRWENEQFF
TRBD2	TRBV9	NA	TRBJ2-1	TGTGCCAGCAGCCCAGGAGCGGGGAGAACCTACAATGAGCAGTTCTTC	CASSPGAGRTYNEQFF
TRBD2	TRBV27	NA	TRBJ2-4	TGTGCCAGCAGTTTAATGGTAGCGGGAGGGCCTGCAAACATTCAGTACTTC	CASSLMVAGGPANIQYF
TRBD2	TRBV2	once	TRBJ2-3	TGTGCCAGCAGTGAAGCGCCGGCGGGGGTGACCGATACGCAGTATTTT	CASSEAPAGVTDTQYF
TRBD1	TRBV5-4	NA	TRBJ2-5	TGTGCCAGCAGCTTTGTAGGACAGGGCCAGACCCAGTACTTC	CASSFVGQGQTQYF
TRBD2	TRBV25-1	NA	TRBJ2-3	TGTGCCAGCAGTGAAGGGGCTAGCGGGGGGCACTGGGATACGCAGTATTTT	CASSEGASGGHWDTQYF
TRBD2	TRBV15	NA	TRBJ2-5	TGTGCCACCAGACAATCGGGGGAGGGGACCCAGTACTTC	CATRQSGEGTQYF
NA	TRBV7-7	NA	TRBJ2-2	TGTGCTAGCAGCTTCAGGGGATCCACCGGGGAGCTGTTTTTT	CASSFRGSTGELFF
NA	TRBV29-1	NA	TRBJ2-1	TGCAGCGTACGGGGATTAATCGATGGGCAGTTCTTC	CSVRGLIDGQFF
NA	TRBV6-1	once	TRBJ2-7	TGTGCCAGCAATAGCAGGGGCTCCACCTACGAGCAGTACTTC	CASNSRGSTYEQYF
TRBD1	TRBV7-3	NA	TRBJ2-7	TGTGCCAGCAGCCCGACGGGACAGACGGGCGAGCAGTACTTC	CASSPTGQTGEQYF
NA	TRBV6-5	NA	TRBJ1-2	TGTGCCAGCGGAACAGAGGAGGAGGTTAACGGCTACACCTTC	CASGTEEEVNGYTF
TRBD1	TRBV11-2	NA	TRBJ1-1	TGTGCCAGCAGCTTAGTAGGGGCAGGGGGCCTAAACACTGAAGCTTTCTTT	CASSLVGAGGLNTEAFF
TRBD1	TRBV6-5	NA	TRBJ1-5	TGTGCCAGCAGTCGGACAGGCGGTGATCGGCCCCAGCATTTT	CASSRTGGDRPQHF
NA	TRBV10-3	NA	TRBJ2-1	TGTGCCATCAGTGAGGCCCAGCGGGAGCAGTTCTTC	CAISEAQREQFF
TRBD1	TRBV4-2	NA	TRBJ1-5	TGTGCCAGCAGCCAAACACCGGACAGGGCGACTAGCAATCAGCCCCAGCATTTT	CASSQTPDRATSNQPQHF
TRBD1	TRBV9	NA	TRBJ2-1	TGTGCCAGCAGCGTAGGGACAGGGACCTACAATGAGCAGTTCTTC	CASSVGTGTYNEQFF
TRBD2	TRBV25-1	NA	TRBJ2-1	TGTGCCAGCAGTGAATATTTGGGACTAGAGGATGAGCAGTTCTTC	CASSEYLGLEDEQFF
TRBD1	TRBV19	NA	TRBJ2-7	TGTGCCAGGGGGGACAGGCCGAGGGAGAACTACGAGCAGTACTTC	CARGDRPRENYEQYF
NA	TRBV9	NA	TRBJ2-5	TGTGCCAGCAGCGTGGGACTTAACCAAGAGACCCAGTACTTC	CASSVGLNQETQYF
NA	TRBV19	NA	TRBJ1-5	TGTGCCAGTAGTATTGGGGGGGGCACCAATCAGCCCCAGCATTTT	CASSIGGGTNQPQHF
NA	TRBV28	NA	TRBJ2-7	TGTGCCAGCAGCGGGGTGGGGTATATCGACGAGCAGTACTTC	CASSGVGYIDEQYF
TRBD2	TRBV28	NA	TRBJ2-7	TGTGCCAGCAGGAGGGGGGCTAGCGGGAGGAGGGACGAGCAGTACTTC	CASRRGASGRRDEQYF
NA	TRBV7-9	once	TRBJ2-3	TGTGCCAGCAGCACGACTTGGGGGGTGAGCACAGATACGCAGTATTTT	CASSTTWGVSTDTQYF
TRBD2	TRBV6-5	NA	TRBJ2-7	TGTGCCAGCAGTTATGGACTAGCGGGGGACGAGCAGTACTTC	CASSYGLAGDEQYF
TRBD1	TRBV5-4	NA	TRBJ1-6	TGTGCCAGCAGCTTGGGCGCTCCGGGACAGGGATATTCACCCCTCCACTTT	CASSLGAPGQGYSPLHF
TRBD1	TRBV19	once	TRBJ2-1	TGTGCCAGTAGTCCCAGGGGGAGCACCGACTCCTACAATGAGCAGTTCTTC	CASSPRGSTDSYNEQFF
NA	TRBV19	NA	TRBJ2-7	TGTGCCAGTAGTTCTGACTCTAGCTCCTACGAGCAGTACTTC	CASSSDSSSYEQYF
TRBD2	TRBV4-1	NA	TRBJ2-5	TGCGCCAGCAGCCAAGATTACAGGGGCCGCGGGGGGGCCCAGTACTTC	CASSQDYRGRGGAQYF
TRBD1	TRBV2	NA	TRBJ2-1	TGTGCCAGCAGTACCGGGACAGGAGCCTACAATGAGCAGTTCTTC	CASSTGTGAYNEQFF
NA	TRBV4-1	few	TRBJ1-1	TGCGCCAGCAGCCAATACTCGAGCGGTATGAACACTGAAGCTTTCTTT	CASSQYSSGMNTEAFF
TRBD1	TRBV7-8	NA	TRBJ2-7	TGTGCCAGCAGCTCCGGACAGGGGGCCCACGAGCAGTACTTC	CASSSGQGAHEQYF
TRBD1	TRBV5-4	NA	TRBJ2-4	TGTGCCAGCAGCTTGGTACCCGGGACAGGGGTCGGAAACATTCAGTACTTC	CASSLVPGTGVGNIQYF
NA	TRBV27	NA	TRBJ1-5	TGTGCCAGCAGTTTAGCAGGAAGCAATCAGCCCCAGCATTTT	CASSLAGSNQPQHF
TRBD1	TRBV18	NA	TRBJ2-7	TGTGCCAGCTCACCCACATGGGACAGCACCTACGAGCAGTACTTC	CASSPTWDSTYEQYF
TRBD1	TRBV6-1	few	TRBJ1-5	TGTGCCAGCAGTGAAGGGACAGGGGGCGGTTTAAGCAATCAGCCCCAGCATTTT	CASSEGTGGGLSNQPQHF
NA	TRBV7-9	few	TRBJ1-4	TGTGCCAGCAGCTTCGAACAGGGTGATGGAAAACTGTTTTTT	CASSFEQGDGKLFF
TRBD1	TRBV19	NA	TRBJ1-1	TGTGCCAGTAGACAGGGGGTTTGGGCGAACACTGAAGCTTTCTTT	CASRQGVWANTEAFF
TRBD1	TRBV7-6	NA	TRBJ1-1	TGTGCCAGCAGCTTTCAGACAGGGTACACTGAAGCTTTCTTT	CASSFQTGYTEAFF
TRBD1	TRBV5-6	NA	TRBJ2-7	TGTGCCAGTCGGGACAGGGCTACCTACGAGCAGTACTTC	CASRDRATYEQYF
TRBD1	TRBV5-4	few	TRBJ1-4	TGTGCCAGCAGCTTGGGAGGGGGCGCAGGAGAAAAACTGTTTTTT	CASSLGGGAGEKLFF
NA	TRBV5-4	NA	TRBJ2-2	TGTGCCAGCAGCTTAGGACTACCGTCCACCGGGGAGCTGTTTTTT	CASSLGLPSTGELFF
TRBD2	TRBV10-3	NA	TRBJ2-3	TGTGCCATCAGGGGGACTAGCGGGGGGACAGATACGCAGTATTTT	CAIRGTSGGTDTQYF
TRBD2	TRBV5-1	few	TRBJ2-1	TGCGCCAGCAGCTCGGTAACCACCGGGACTAGCGGACCCCATGAGCAGTTCTTC	CASSSVTTGTSGPHEQFF
NA	TRBV6-4	NA	TRBJ2-1	TGTGCCAGCAGTTCAGCGGGTGGGGGTTCCTACAATGAGCAGTTCTTC	CASSSAGGGSYNEQFF
TRBD1	TRBV5-1	NA	TRBJ1-1	TGCGCCAGCAGCATAGGGGGCGCCCCTGAAGCTTTCTTT	CASSIGGAPEAFF